The TCR beta chain described here comes from a study of blood T cell repertoires in COVID-19. Study-level information: The samples span acute and convalescent COVID-19 from the United States, Italy and Spain. PBMCs, B-cell-depleted T cells, or T cells provided the cDNA or gDNA that made up the material.

As originally analysed: Estimated nucleated cell counts came from reference gene primer amplification. Measured with immunoSEQ multiplex PCR; TCRdb has only the in-frame clones, and not every one. That table furnishes V, J and clone size, whereas the DNA furnished D and trimming. Of some 200,000 clones listed, about 88% are singletons. Germline-derived CDR1 and CDR2 are SGHAT and FQNNGV. The CDR3 is 14 residues long. As to this clone: Relative to the germline gene, one junction end is altered; a read error may explain this.

The chain combines TRBV11-2 with TRBJ1-2; 10 bases agree with TRBD1. Source material: peripheral blood. The clonotype originates from a woman aged 40 to 49 with acute or convalescent COVID-19. CDR3 region: CASSSWGTGDGYTF. The CDR3 nucleotides read TGTGCCAGCAGCTCGTGGGGGACAGGGGATGGTTACACCTTC.